These T cell receptor beta chains were read from a single sample in a study of cytomegalovirus exposure and HLA in healthy donors. This table comes from immunoSEQ multiplex PCR, and its TCRdb copy is limited to in-frame clones, with some not included. The sample has under 200,000 clones, roughly 80% seen once. Sequences were obtained from PBMCs. These receptors were collected from a man aged 25-45 years in good health and CMV-seronegative. Each CDR3 is given with its conserved first and last residue. Each record gives: CDR3 DNA, CDR3 protein, J gene, clone size, V gene, D gene. The D gene is left open where the match is weak. Not all rows give a size; the values are once, few, many and, for expanded clones, a class.

CDR3 DNA: TGTGCCAGCAGTGGGGACTCCAGCTACGAGCAGTACTTC; CDR3 protein: CASSGDSSYEQYF; J gene: TRBJ2-7; clone size: once; V gene: TRBV27; D gene: .
CDR3 DNA: TGTGCCAGCAGTGAACAGGGGAACGAGCAGTACTTC; CDR3 protein: CASSEQGNEQYF; J gene: TRBJ2-7; clone size: .; V gene: TRBV2; D gene: .
CDR3 DNA: TGTGCCAGCAGCTCCCCGGCGGGGCTAGCATCAGATACGCAGTATTTT; CDR3 protein: CASSSPAGLASDTQYF; J gene: TRBJ2-3; clone size: .; V gene: TRBV11-2; D gene: .
CDR3 DNA: TGTGCCAGCACCCCTGGGGCTAGCGGGGGGCCCTACCCCTCGGATGAGCAGTTCTTC; CDR3 protein: CASTPGASGGPYPSDEQFF; J gene: TRBJ2-1; clone size: .; V gene: TRBV7-3; D gene: TRBD2
CDR3 DNA: TGTGCCTGGATTAACAGTTGCCGAGCTTTCTTT; CDR3 protein: CAWINSCRAFF; J gene: TRBJ1-1; clone size: .; V gene: TRBV30; D gene: .
CDR3 DNA: TGTGCCAGCAGCCCCGGGACATACAATGAGCAGTTCTTC; CDR3 protein: CASSPGTYNEQFF; J gene: TRBJ2-1; clone size: .; V gene: TRBV7-6; D gene: .
CDR3 DNA: TGTGCCAGCAGCACAGCTAACTATGGCTACACCTTC; CDR3 protein: CASSTANYGYTF; J gene: TRBJ1-2; clone size: .; V gene: TRBV27; D gene: .
CDR3 DNA: TGTTCCAGCAGCTTGGGGGGGGAGGGTACTGAAGCTTTCTTT; CDR3 protein: CSSSLGGEGTEAFF; J gene: TRBJ1-1; clone size: .; V gene: TRBV7-9; D gene: .
CDR3 DNA: TGTGCCACCAGCAGAGGAGGAGGGGACCTGGACACTGAAGCTTTCTTT; CDR3 protein: CATSRGGGDLDTEAFF; J gene: TRBJ1-1; clone size: .; V gene: TRBV15; D gene: .
CDR3 DNA: TGTGCCAGCAGCCGAAGAGGGACAGACTATGGCTACACCTTC; CDR3 protein: CASSRRGTDYGYTF; J gene: TRBJ1-2; clone size: once; V gene: TRBV7-9; D gene: TRBD1
CDR3 DNA: TGTGCCAGCAGCCACATCCTGGATACGCAGTATTTT; CDR3 protein: CASSHILDTQYF; J gene: TRBJ2-3; clone size: .; V gene: TRBV27; D gene: .
CDR3 DNA: TGTGCCAGCCGGGACTGGGACACTGAAGCTTTCTTT; CDR3 protein: CASRDWDTEAFF; J gene: TRBJ1-1; clone size: few; V gene: TRBV27; D gene: .
CDR3 DNA: TGCGCCAGCAGCCCCTCACCGGGACAGATGAACACTGAAGCTTTCTTT; CDR3 protein: CASSPSPGQMNTEAFF; J gene: TRBJ1-1; clone size: once; V gene: TRBV5-1; D gene: TRBD1
CDR3 DNA: TGTGCCAGCAGCTTGACGGAGACCTATGGCTACACCTTC; CDR3 protein: CASSLTETYGYTF; J gene: TRBJ1-2; clone size: few; V gene: TRBV13; D gene: .
CDR3 DNA: TGTGCCAGCAGCACCCGGACAGATCCTTCTAGCGGCTACACCTTC; CDR3 protein: CASSTRTDPSSGYTF; J gene: TRBJ1-2; clone size: .; V gene: TRBV9; D gene: .
CDR3 DNA: TGTGCCAGCAGCAAAACTAGCGGAGTCTCCTACGAGCAGTACTTC; CDR3 protein: CASSKTSGVSYEQYF; J gene: TRBJ2-7; clone size: few; V gene: TRBV9; D gene: TRBD2
CDR3 DNA: TGTGCCAGCTCACCCCGCCGGGGGCGGGAGCCCTACGAGCAGTACTTC; CDR3 protein: CASSPRRGREPYEQYF; J gene: TRBJ2-7; clone size: .; V gene: TRBV18; D gene: .
CDR3 DNA: TGTGCCAGCAGCTTTAGCTACAATGAGCAGTTCTTC; CDR3 protein: CASSFSYNEQFF; J gene: TRBJ2-1; clone size: .; V gene: TRBV11-3; D gene: .
CDR3 DNA: TGTGCCAGCAGCGTGCCCATAGCGGGAGGGATCACAGATACGCAGTATTTT; CDR3 protein: CASSVPIAGGITDTQYF; J gene: TRBJ2-3; clone size: .; V gene: TRBV5-4; D gene: TRBD2
CDR3 DNA: TGTGCCAGCAGCTTTGACAACAACTATGGCTACACCTTC; CDR3 protein: CASSFDNNYGYTF; J gene: TRBJ1-2; clone size: .; V gene: TRBV7-8; D gene: .
CDR3 DNA: TGTGCCAGCAGCGTAGAGGGGGTTTTGAACACTGAAGCTTTCTTT; CDR3 protein: CASSVEGVLNTEAFF; J gene: TRBJ1-1; clone size: .; V gene: TRBV9; D gene: .
CDR3 DNA: TGCGCCACCAACTCCGACAGGTTCTCCACAGATACGCAGTATTTT; CDR3 protein: CATNSDRFSTDTQYF; J gene: TRBJ2-3; clone size: .; V gene: TRBV10-2; D gene: .
CDR3 DNA: TGCGCCAGCAGCTCCGCCAGGGGCGAGCAGTACTTC; CDR3 protein: CASSSARGEQYF; J gene: TRBJ2-7; clone size: .; V gene: TRBV5-1; D gene: .
CDR3 DNA: TGTGCCAGCTCACCGCTACCGAGGGAGCGGGGTTACAATGAGCAGTTCTTC; CDR3 protein: CASSPLPRERGYNEQFF; J gene: TRBJ2-1; clone size: .; V gene: TRBV18; D gene: TRBD2